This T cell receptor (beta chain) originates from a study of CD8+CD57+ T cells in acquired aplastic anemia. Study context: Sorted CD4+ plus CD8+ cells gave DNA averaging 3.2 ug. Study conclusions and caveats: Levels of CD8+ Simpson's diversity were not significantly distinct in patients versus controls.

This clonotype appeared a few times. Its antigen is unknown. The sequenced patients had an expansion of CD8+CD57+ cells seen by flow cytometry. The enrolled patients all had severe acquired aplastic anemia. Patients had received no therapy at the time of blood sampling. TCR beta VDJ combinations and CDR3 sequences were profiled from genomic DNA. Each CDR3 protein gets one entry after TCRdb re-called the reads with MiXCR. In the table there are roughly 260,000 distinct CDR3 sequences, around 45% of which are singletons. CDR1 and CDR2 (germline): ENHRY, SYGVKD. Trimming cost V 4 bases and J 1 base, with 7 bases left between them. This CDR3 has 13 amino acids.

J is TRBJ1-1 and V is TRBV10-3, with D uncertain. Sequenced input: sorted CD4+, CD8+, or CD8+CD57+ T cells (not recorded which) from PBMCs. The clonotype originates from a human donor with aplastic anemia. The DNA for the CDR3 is TGTGCCATCAGTGTAGTGGGGAACACTGAAGCTTTCTTT. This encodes CAISVVGNTEAFF.